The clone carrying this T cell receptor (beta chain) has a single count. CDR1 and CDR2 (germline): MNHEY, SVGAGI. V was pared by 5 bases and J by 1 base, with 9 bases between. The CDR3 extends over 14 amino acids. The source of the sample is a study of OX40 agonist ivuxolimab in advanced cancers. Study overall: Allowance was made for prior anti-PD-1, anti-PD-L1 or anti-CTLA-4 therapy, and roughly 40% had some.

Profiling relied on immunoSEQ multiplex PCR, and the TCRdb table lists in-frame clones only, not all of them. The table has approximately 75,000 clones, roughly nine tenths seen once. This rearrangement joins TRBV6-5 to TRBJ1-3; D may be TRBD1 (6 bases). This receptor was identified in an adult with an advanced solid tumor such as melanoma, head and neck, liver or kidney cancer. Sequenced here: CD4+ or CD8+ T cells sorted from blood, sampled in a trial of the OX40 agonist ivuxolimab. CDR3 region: CASSGRGSGNTIYF. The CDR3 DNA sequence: TGTGCCAGCAGTGGCAGGGGATCTGGAAACACCATATATTTT.